A selection of T cell receptor beta chains follows, all from one sample in a study of T cell clones after liver transplantation. TCRdb keeps only in-frame clones here, not all; method: immunoSEQ multiplex PCR. The sample lists 68,000 or so clones, over 90% seen once, with approximately 0.96% in the top ten. The sample in question was CD4+ T cells from blood, obtained around 27 months after liver transplant. The source of these receptors is a human patient who received a liver transplant. Some T cells may have come from the graft donor. Both conserved end residues are part of each CDR3. Fields, in order: CDR3 protein, CDR3 DNA, J gene, D gene, clone size, V gene. The D gene is left open where the match is weak. Not all rows give a size; the values are once, few, many and, for expanded clones, a class.

CASSALFEKLFF TGTGCCAGCAGCGCCCTTTTCGAAAAACTGTTTTTT TRBJ1-4 - once TRBV7-8
CASSYSDRTYEQYF TGTGCCAGCAGTTACTCGGACAGAACCTACGAGCAGTACTTC TRBJ2-7 - - TRBV6-5
CASSVRDNRATQYF TGTGCCAGTAGTGTCCGGGACAACAGAGCTACGCAGTATTTT TRBJ2-3 - - TRBV19
CASTTGSDTIYF TGTGCCAGCACTACAGGGTCGGACACCATATATTTT TRBJ1-3 - - TRBV6-6
CASSGRPGLAGIDTQYF TGTGCCAGCAGCGGGCGCCCGGGACTAGCGGGTATTGATACGCAGTATTTT TRBJ2-3 TRBD2 - TRBV7-2
CASSELGETQYF TGTGCCAGCAGTGAACTGGGGGAGACCCAGTACTTC TRBJ2-5 - - TRBV2
CASSRTGDEQFF TGTGCCAGCTCACGGACAGGGGACGAGCAGTTCTTC TRBJ2-1 TRBD1 once TRBV18
CASSLSPASGRGNTDTQYF TGTGCCAGCAGCTTATCCCCTGCTAGCGGGAGGGGGAACACAGATACGCAGTATTTT TRBJ2-3 TRBD2 - TRBV7-3
CASSPLGGRNTEAFF TGTGCCAGCAGCCCCCTCGGGGGACGGAACACTGAAGCTTTCTTT TRBJ1-1 - - TRBV4-2
CASSYPGVYEQCF TGTGCCAGCAGTTACCCAGGGGTATACGAGCAGTGCTTC TRBJ2-7 - - TRBV6-6
CARASGSADTQYF TGTGCCAGAGCGAGCGGGAGCGCAGATACGCAGTATTTT TRBJ2-3 TRBD2 - TRBV2
CASSQDRQTYEQYF TGTGCCAGCAGCCAAGACAGGCAGACCTACGAGCAGTACTTC TRBJ2-7 - - TRBV4-2
CASSLEWNSPLHF TGCGCCAGCAGCTTGGAATGGAATTCACCCCTCCACTTT TRBJ1-6 - - TRBV5-1
CASSQGKGRSGTDGNTIYF TGTGCCAGCAGCCAAGGGAAAGGGCGGTCCGGGACGGATGGAAACACCATATATTTT TRBJ1-3 - - TRBV4-2
CASSQEDGTSYEQYF TGCGCCAGCAGCCAAGAGGACGGGACGAGCTACGAGCAGTACTTC TRBJ2-7 - once TRBV4-3
CASSLIATSMEQYF TGCGCCAGCAGCTTGATCGCGACTAGCATGGAGCAGTACTTC TRBJ2-7 TRBD2 - TRBV5-1
CASSIPDGGSSYEQYF TGTGCCAGTAGTATCCCGGATGGGGGGAGCTCCTACGAGCAGTACTTC TRBJ2-7 - once TRBV19
CATSREDRARQPQHF TGTGCCACCAGCAGAGAGGACAGGGCCAGGCAGCCCCAGCATTTT TRBJ1-5 TRBD1 - TRBV15
CASGGADERTQYF TGTGCCTCCGGCGGCGCGGACGAAAGGACCCAGTACTTC TRBJ2-5 - once TRBV28
CATYSGNTIYF TGTGCCACCTATTCCGGAAACACCATATATTTT TRBJ1-3 - once TRBV28
CASSLRDTYNEQFF TGTGCCAGCAGCCTCCGGGACACTTACAATGAGCAGTTCTTC TRBJ2-1 - - TRBV7-8
CASSLELSGLVGFYEQYF TGTGCCAGCAGCTTAGAACTAAGTGGACTAGTAGGGTTCTACGAGCAGTACTTC TRBJ2-7 TRBD2 - TRBV11-2
CAGTSSGSSYEQYF TGTGCCGGCACGTCGAGCGGGAGCTCCTACGAGCAGTACTTC TRBJ2-7 TRBD2 - TRBV6-1
CAISVGDNEQFF TGTGCCATCAGTGTAGGGGACAATGAGCAGTTCTTC TRBJ2-1 - - TRBV10-3
CASRQKGGGTYEQYF TGTGCCAGTAGGCAAAAAGGGGGGGGTACCTACGAGCAGTACTTC TRBJ2-7 - - TRBV19
CASSLTGSTDTQYF TGTGCCAGCAGCTTAACCGGGAGCACAGATACGCAGTATTTT TRBJ2-3 - - TRBV7-3
CASSSPMTGQPQHF TGTGCCAGCAGTTCCCCCATGACGGGTCAGCCCCAGCATTTT TRBJ1-5 - - TRBV27
CASIRTGDNGYTF TGTGCCAGTATTCGGACAGGGGATAATGGCTACACCTTC TRBJ1-2 TRBD1 - TRBV19
CASSLSSYGYTF TGTGCCAGCAGTTTATCCAGCTATGGCTACACCTTC TRBJ1-2 - once TRBV28
CASSPSGGAYEQYF TGTGCCAGCAGTCCAAGCGGGGGAGCCTACGAGCAGTACTTC TRBJ2-7 TRBD2 - TRBV7-9
CASSPSPDREVNEQFF TGTGCCAGCAGTCCCTCCCCCGACAGGGAGGTTAATGAGCAGTTCTTC TRBJ2-1 - - TRBV27
CASSSGSYEQYF TGTGCCAGCAGTTCAGGCTCCTACGAGCAGTACTTC TRBJ2-7 - - TRBV28
CASSPGLEYTDTQYF TGCGCCAGCAGCCCGGGACTAGAGTACACAGATACGCAGTATTTT TRBJ2-3 TRBD2 - TRBV5-1
CSVDRQSNTEAFF TGCAGCGTTGATAGGCAATCGAACACTGAAGCTTTCTTT TRBJ1-1 - - TRBV29-1
CASSLKGITDTQYF TGTGCCAGCAGCTTAAAAGGGATCACAGATACGCAGTATTTT TRBJ2-3 - - TRBV7-3
CASRSRQNTEAFF TGTGCCAGCAGATCCCGACAGAACACTGAAGCTTTCTTT TRBJ1-1 - - TRBV7-8
CASSIGTYGNQPQHF TGTGCCAGTAGTATCGGGACCTACGGCAATCAGCCCCAGCATTTT TRBJ1-5 - - TRBV19
CASSFTSGSSYNEQFF TGTGCCAGCAGCTTTACTAGCGGGAGCTCCTACAATGAGCAGTTCTTC TRBJ2-1 TRBD2 - TRBV5-4
CASSQEGTGTGSYEQYF TGCGCCAGCAGCCAAGAGGGAACCGGGACAGGATCCTACGAGCAGTACTTC TRBJ2-7 TRBD1 - TRBV4-3
CASSLRSGLGGNEQFF TGTGCCAGCAGCCTACGGTCAGGACTAGGGGGTAATGAGCAGTTCTTC TRBJ2-1 - - TRBV7-2